This T cell receptor beta chain derives from a study of CD8+CD57+ T cells in acquired aplastic anemia. Study-wide points: Patients shared twenty-nine CD8+ CDR3 sequences with controls. The CD8+ Simpson's diversity of patients and controls was not significantly different.

About this clonotype itself: Its specificity is unknown. An end of the junction differs from the germline gene, which may be a read error.

The use of genomic DNA as template underpinned the TCR beta VDJ and CDR3 profiling. TCRdb used MiXCR to reprocess the reads, holding one entry per CDR3 protein. This table has about 120,000 distinct CDR3 sequences, roughly 55% appearing once. Patients chosen for sequencing had CD8+CD57+ cells that had expanded, as shown by flow cytometry. The study sampled blood from patients who had received no therapy. The CDR3 has 15 residues. Germline lookup yields CDR1 LNHNV and CDR2 YYDKDF (reference sequence). The chain couples TRBV15 to TRBJ2-2; 9 nucleotides match TRBD1. Material: sorted CD4+, CD8+, or CD8+CD57+ T cells (not recorded which) from PBMCs. This clonotype originated in a human donor with aplastic anemia. CDR3 sequence reads: CATSRGTGDVGELLF. The CDR3 region has the DNA TGTGCCACCAGCAGAGGGACAGGGGACGTGGGGGAGCTGCTTTTT.